The sequence of this TCR beta chain was determined in a study of cytomegalovirus exposure and HLA in healthy donors. Primers: 60 Vbeta forward and 13 Jbeta reverse. Produced via immunoSEQ multiplex PCR; TCRdb's table is partial and in-frame only. The table records 100,000 to 150,000 clones, more than 65% of them present only once. The CDR3 sequence is 14 residues long. Trimming cost V 6 bases and J 0 bases, with 9 bases left between them. CDR1 GTSNPN and CDR2 SVGIG come from the germline V gene (reference sequence). Sequenced sample: PBMCs. The source of this sequence is a woman aged 40 to 55 in good health and CMV-seropositive. This chain uses TRBV30 with TRBJ1-6; no firm D call. The CDR3 sequence: CACQGSSYNSPLHF. DNA for the CDR3: TGTGCCTGTCAAGGGAGCTCCTATAATTCACCCCTCCACTTT.